The 5 T cell receptor beta chains below come from one sample, sequenced in a study of blood T cell repertoires in COVID-19. Method: immunoSEQ multiplex PCR; TCRdb's copy keeps in-frame clones and lacks some. Of 200,000 or so clones in the sample, 88% were seen once. Sequences were obtained from PBMCs or T cells enriched from blood (not recorded which). The receptors were gathered from a woman in her 30s who had been exposed to COVID-19.

The chain has TRBV10-2 and TRBJ2-1; D might be TRBD2 (6 bases). The CDR3 contains 16 residues. From germline, CDR1 is WSHSY and CDR2 SAAADI. Deletions cut 6 bases from V and 3 bases from J, with 18 bases between. DNA of the CDR3: TGCGCCAGCAGGGCCGTTGACGGGAGAAACTACAATGAGCAGTTCTTC. The encoded protein is CASRAVDGRNYNEQFF.

The J gene is TRBJ2-7, the V gene TRBV28; 7 bases align to TRBD1. From germline, CDR1 is MDHEN and CDR2 SYDVKM. Trimming at V came to 6 bases and at J to 2 bases, leaving 7 bases not matched to a gene. The CDR3 loop spans 14 amino acids. The CDR3 loop reads CASSLGQAAYEQYF. DNA for the CDR3: TGTGCCAGCAGCCTCGGACAGGCGGCCTACGAGCAGTACTTC.

The chain is built from TRBV19 and TRBJ1-5; TRBD1 matches at 8 bases. Germline CDR1 LNHDA, CDR2 SQIVND (reference sequence). The CDR3 runs to 15 residues. The J segment lost 4 bases and the V segment lost 6 bases, leaving 8 bases of the junction unmatched. In DNA, the CDR3 is TGTGCCAGTAGACTTGCAGGGGGCAGGAATCAGCCCCAGCATTTT. Translating gives CASRLAGGRNQPQHF.

V is TRBV6-5 and J is TRBJ1-3, with a possible D match to TRBD1 (6 bases). The CDR3 length is 13 residues. The V end lost 7 bases, the J end lost 2 bases, and 9 bases lay between the germline ends. Germline CDR1 MNHEY, CDR2 SVGAGI. DNA for the CDR3: TGTGCCAGCAACCACAGGGCTGGAAACACCATATATTTT. This translates into CASNHRAGNTIYF.

This sequence joins TRBV19 and TRBJ2-5; unclear D gene. This CDR3 contains 12 residues. V was trimmed by 5 bases and J by 2 bases, leaving 6 bases between them. Germline assignment: CDR1 LNHDA and CDR2 SQIVND (reference sequence). This CDR3 is CASSDKQETQYF. The CDR3 bases are TGTGCCAGTAGTGACAAACAAGAGACCCAGTACTTC.